Presented here are 15 T cell receptor beta chains from one specimen sequenced in a study of blood T cell repertoires in COVID-19 (dated by TCRdb to 2018 to 2020). Library construction relied on the immunoSEQ multiplex PCR assay. TCRdb carries this immuneACCESS record with in-frame sequences only. Its versions omit some clonotypes, under half of them owing to an unresolved V gene in the studies checked, with the rest unexplained. The sample table lists about 150,000 clones, approximately 90% of them with a count of one. Approximately 0.98% of the sample belongs to the ten largest clones. Sequencing input: peripheral blood. The source is a woman in her forties or fifties with acute or convalescent COVID-19.

This chain links TRBV9 with TRBJ2-1, with D possibly matching TRBD1 (5 bases). CDR1 and CDR2 from the germline V gene are SGDLS and YYNGEE. Trimming pared 3 bases from V and 0 bases from J, leaving 16 bases between. This CDR3 is 17 amino acids long. Here the CDR3 reads CASSAAVGAASYNEQFF. The CDR3 nucleotides are TGTGCCAGCAGCGCCGCCGTTGGGGCTGCCTCCTACAATGAGCAGTTCTTC.

The V gene is TRBV9, the J gene TRBJ2-3; D might be TRBD1 (5 bases). The length of the CDR3 is 15 residues. Germline V gene data show CDR1 as SGDLS and CDR2 as YYNGEE. V lost 0 bases and J 2 bases, leaving 10 bases between the germline ends. The CDR3 sequence is CASSVGAGSTDTQYF. The CDR3 region has the DNA TGTGCCAGCAGCGTAGGGGCAGGGTCCACAGATACGCAGTATTTT. The full variable domain, with the rest looked up from reference TRBV9 and TRBJ2-3, is DSGVTQTPKHLITATGQRVTLRCSPRSGDLSVYWYQQSLDQGLQFLIQYYNGEERAKGNILERFSAQQFPDLHSELNLSSLELGDSALYFCASSVGAGSTDTQYFGPGTRLTVL.

This sequence joins TRBV6-4 and TRBJ2-2; D is unclear. The V end was cut by 0 bases, the J end by 3 bases, with 5 bases between. CDR3 length: 14 residues. CDR1 and CDR2 from the germline V gene are MRHNA and SNTAGT. The CDR3 region is CASSDSIDTGELFF. The CDR3 DNA reads as TGTGCCAGCAGTGACTCCATAGACACCGGGGAGCTGTTTTTT.

This sequence joins TRBV27 and TRBJ2-3, with D possibly being TRBD1 (6 bases). Trimming stripped 2 bases from V and 6 bases from J, with 9 bases between. This CDR3 is 13 amino acids long. Germline lookup yields CDR1 MNHEY and CDR2 SMNVEV (reference sequence). The CDR3 DNA reads as TGTGCCAGCAGTTTACCAGGGGCGGATACGCAGTATTTT. Translating it yields CASSLPGADTQYF.

The chain couples TRBV11-2 to TRBJ2-7, with 11 nucleotides matching TRBD1. With V trimmed by 0 bases and J by 12 bases, 7 bases remained unmatched. Germline V gene sequence: CDR1 SGHAT, CDR2 FQNNGV. The CDR3 is made up of 14 amino acids. CDR3 residues: CASSLEEGTGGGYF. The DNA of the CDR3 is TGTGCCAGCAGCTTAGAGGAGGGGACAGGGGGTGGGTACTTC. Full variable domain (remainder filled in from reference TRBV11-2 and TRBJ2-7): EAGVAQSPRYKIIEKRQSVAFWCNPISGHATLYWYQQILGQGPKLLIQFQNNGVVDDSQLPKDRFSAERLKGVDSTLKIQPAKLEDSAVYLCASSLEEGTGGGYFGPGTRLTVT.

This clone has only a few counts. The chain links TRBV24-1 to TRBJ1-1, with TRBD1 as a possible D gene (5 bases). Germline CDR1 and CDR2: KGHDR and SFDVKD. There are 13 residues in the CDR3. Trimming removed 2 bases at V and 7 bases at J, with 10 bases between. The CDR3 protein is CATSDYGGYEAFF. In DNA form, the CDR3 reads TGTGCCACCAGTGATTATGGGGGGTATGAAGCTTTCTTT.

The gene calls are TRBV5-1 and TRBJ2-1, with 8 bases that match TRBD2. The CDR3 has 14 amino acids. The junction had 4 bases not matched to a gene; V was cut back by 2 bases and J by 6 bases. CDR1 is SGHRS and CDR2 is YFSETQ in the germline V gene. The chain's CDR3 is CASSLTAGVNEQFF. In nucleotides, the CDR3 is TGCGCCAGCAGCTTAACAGCGGGAGTCAATGAGCAGTTCTTC.

The CDR3 bases are TGTGCCAGCAGCTCGAGACAGGGCCCCAACTACGAGCAGTACTTC. It translates to CASSSRQGPNYEQYF. The V and J genes are TRBV7-9 and TRBJ2-7, with 7 bases identical to TRBD1. This CDR3 contains 15 residues. The trim removed 4 bases at V and 3 bases at J, leaving 9 bases unmatched. The germline V gene has CDR1 SEHNR and CDR2 FQNEAQ (reference sequence).

The genes are TRBV9 and TRBJ1-4; D might be TRBD1 (5 bases). The length of the CDR3 is 14 residues. V lost 1 base, J lost 2 bases, and 6 bases lay in between. Germline CDR1 is SGDLS and CDR2 is YYNGEE. This CDR3 reads CASSVQGTNEKLFF. The DNA of the CDR3 is TGTGCCAGCAGCGTACAGGGTACTAATGAAAAACTGTTTTTT.

This clone was detected only once. This chain links TRBV9 with TRBJ1-1; tentatively, D is TRBD1 (6 bases). The CDR3 spans 17 residues. In germline, CDR1 is SGDLS, CDR2 YYNGEE. The V end was cut by 3 bases, the J end by 5 bases, with 23 bases between. DNA of the CDR3: TGTGCCAGCAGCGCCAGAGGGGGTATCCAAACGGGGACTGAAGCTTTCTTT. It is translated as CASSARGGIQTGTEAFF.

The CDR3 region is CASSRDRVAYEQYF. CDR3 coding DNA: TGCGCCAGCAGCCGGGACAGGGTAGCCTACGAGCAGTACTTC. J is TRBJ2-7 and V is TRBV10-1; 9 positions match TRBD1. This CDR3 is 14 amino acids long. CDR1 and CDR2 (germline): WNHNN, SYGVQD (reference sequence). V lost 6 bases to trimming and J lost 2 bases; unmatched junction nucleotides: 5.

This sequence joins TRBV6-5 and TRBJ1-2; TRBD1 aligns across 7 bases. This CDR3 is 14 amino acids long. The J segment lost 8 bases and the V segment lost 6 bases, leaving 12 bases of the junction unmatched. Germline V CDR1 and CDR2: MNHEY, SVGAGI. Here the CDR3 reads CASSHGGTVGGYTF. The DNA for the CDR3 is TGTGCCAGCAGCCACGGTGGGACAGTGGGGGGCTACACCTTC.

J is TRBJ1-3 and V is TRBV30; D call uncertain. The CDR3 runs to 15 residues. Germline V gives CDR1 GTSNPN, CDR2 SVGIG (reference sequence). The V and J ends lost 0 bases and 8 bases respectively, with 17 bases between them. CDR3 amino acids: CAWSVRQALSHTIYF. The CDR3 nucleotides are TGTGCCTGGAGTGTACGGCAGGCCCTTTCACACACCATATATTTT.

This clone was observed a handful of times. The chain recombines TRBV6-1 with TRBJ2-7, with 7 bases fitting TRBD2. This CDR3 spans 16 amino acids. J gave up 4 bases and V 1 base, and 10 bases lay outside the gene matches. The germline CDR1 and CDR2 sequences are MNHNS and SASEGT. The CDR3 spells CASSEDEGRGAYEQYF. The CDR3 DNA reads TGTGCCAGCAGTGAAGACGAGGGGAGGGGAGCATACGAGCAGTACTTC.

The chain recombines TRBV9 with TRBJ2-1, with 12 positions matching TRBD1. V lost 3 bases, J lost 9 bases, and 7 bases stayed unmatched. The CDR3 has 15 amino acids. The germline CDR1 and CDR2 sequences are SGDLS and YYNGEE. The CDR3 coding sequence is TGTGCCAGCAGCGCCGGGACAGGGGGCTTCAGTGAGCAGTTCTTC. It specifies CASSAGTGGFSEQFF.